Sequencing of this TCR beta chain was carried out in a study of blood T cells in healthy people across ages. Study observations and caveats: Correlation between TCR beta diversity and naive T cell percentage was strong. The fall in TCR beta diversity per million T cells was roughly linear with age.

Primers used in a second PCR of roughly 6 to 11 cycles were a sample-barcoded 5' primer and a J-beta primer mix. Each CDR3 protein gets one entry after TCRdb re-called the 5' RACE reads with MiXCR. The sample holds 750,000 to 1,000,000 distinct CDR3 sequences, roughly 28% seen once. The germline CDR1 and CDR2 sequences are SGHRS and YFSETQ. Unmatched junction bases numbered 12, after V lost 6 bases and J lost 8 bases. CDR3 length equals 15 residues. This clonotype has a count of ten or more. The antigen is undetermined. These data were also reused for a study on T cells of mothers and their children. That study reports: No clones detected were persistent microchimeric T cell clones.

This TCR derives from a woman aged 35 to 49 in good health. Input material: blood. This chain uses TRBV5-1 with TRBJ2-1; TRBD2 aligns across 9 bases. DNA of the CDR3: TGCGCCAGCACCTCGGGGCTAGCGGGGTCCCATGAGCAGTTCTTC. It codes for CASTSGLAGSHEQFF.